A single sample is the source of the 21 T cell receptor beta chains below, sequenced in a study of long-term antiretroviral therapy in people with HIV (dated by TCRdb to the early 2020s). The immunoSEQ hsTCRB v3.0 assay was used at survey level resolution to sequence the TRB variable region. Here the immuneACCESS table is served through TCRdb, limited to in-frame sequences with V and J called. Missing clones are a known gap in these copies; in checked studies unresolved V genes cover under half, and the rest lacks a known reason. The sample table lists about 28,000 clones, roughly 89% of them with a count of one. Together, the top ten hold over 5% of the sample. The sequences come from unsorted PBMCs, collected 0.4 years after starting antiretroviral therapy. These receptors all stem from a man between 18 and 29 years old with HIV.

The chain couples TRBV13 to TRBJ2-7, with unresolved D. CDR1 is PRHDT, CDR2 FYEKMQ, per germline (reference sequence). This CDR3 has 13 amino acids. V shed 0 bases and J shed 12 bases, with 15 bases lying between them. The CDR3 DNA sequence: TGTGCCAGCAGCTTAGGTAGGAACCCACTCCGGTACTTC. Amino acid sequence: CASSLGRNPLRYF.

The J gene is TRBJ1-5, the V gene TRBV5-1; 8 bases align to TRBD1. The CDR3 is 15 amino acids. V shed 3 bases and J 2 bases; nucleotides not matched to a gene: 4. Germline CDR1 is SGHRS and CDR2 is YFSETQ. The CDR3 is CASSSGQGGNQPQHF. The CDR3 nucleotides read TGCGCCAGCAGCTCCGGACAGGGCGGCAATCAGCCCCAGCATTTT.

The rearrangement links TRBV12-5 to TRBJ2-7; D not resolved. This CDR3 is built from 12 residues. V dropped 4 bases and J dropped 4 bases, with 8 bases sitting between them. Germline V gene data show CDR1 as LGHNT and CDR2 as FRNRAP. The CDR3 sequence is CASGSLGYEQYF. The CDR3 nucleotides are TGTGCTAGTGGTTCTCTAGGGTACGAGCAGTACTTC.

The chain combines TRBV25-1 with TRBJ2-1; 11 bases fit TRBD2. V lost 6 bases, J lost 5 bases, and 6 bases stayed unmatched. This CDR3 is built from 15 residues. Germline V CDR1 and CDR2: MGHDK, SYGVNS. CDR3 protein: CASSDTSGGNNEQFF. The CDR3 region has the DNA TGTGCCAGCAGCGATACTAGCGGGGGAAACAATGAGCAGTTCTTC.

The chain couples TRBV5-4 to TRBJ1-2; possible D gene TRBD1, 5 bases. Trimming removed 0 bases from V and 8 bases from J, with 8 bases in between. The CDR3 is 12 amino acids. From germline, CDR1 is SGHNT and CDR2 YYREEE (reference sequence). The CDR3 DNA reads TGTGCCAGCAGCTTGGGCAGGGAAGGCTACACCTTC. This encodes CASSLGREGYTF.

V is TRBV6-5 and J is TRBJ2-7, with D maybe TRBD2 (6 bases). This CDR3 contains 16 residues. The V end was cut by 4 bases, the J end by 3 bases, with 19 bases between. From germline, CDR1 is MNHEY and CDR2 SVGAGI. The CDR3 DNA follows: TGTGCCAGCAGTTTATCCTCGCGGGACGGTTACTACGAGCAGTACTTC. It encodes CASSLSSRDGYYEQYF.

V usage is TRBV6-1 and J usage is TRBJ1-1; no reliable D call. The CDR3 extends over 15 amino acids. Germline values: CDR1 MNHNS, CDR2 SASEGT. Trimming cost V 1 base and J 1 base, with 10 bases left between them. For the CDR3, the DNA is TGTGCCAGCAGTGAAGTAAGGCGTTGGAACACTGAAGCTTTCTTT. It yields the protein CASSEVRRWNTEAFF.

V gene TRBV6-5 combines with J gene TRBJ1-5; D perhaps matches TRBD1 (6 bases). Looked up from germline, CDR1 is MNHEY and CDR2 is SVGAGI. With 0 bases removed from V and 6 bases from J, the gap between germline ends came to 12 bases. This CDR3 has 15 amino acids. The CDR3 sequence is CASSYSTEGGQPQHF. The DNA of the CDR3 is TGTGCCAGCAGTTACTCGACTGAGGGGGGTCAGCCCCAGCATTTT.

The CDR3 DNA is TGTGCCAGCAGTACCGGGGTCGCCTACGAGCAGTACTTC. This translates into CASSTGVAYEQYF. This chain uses TRBV2 with TRBJ2-7; possible D gene TRBD2, 5 bases. CDR1 is SNHLY, CDR2 FYNNEI, per germline. V was pared by 5 bases and J by 2 bases, with 10 bases between. The length of the CDR3 is 13 residues.

This chain links TRBV4-1 with TRBJ2-1, with D possibly being TRBD2 (5 bases). V was trimmed by 1 base and J by 9 bases, leaving 10 bases between them. Per germline, CDR1 MGHRA and CDR2 YSYEKL. The CDR3 is 13 residues long. The CDR3 DNA reads as TGCGCCAGCAGCCAAGTGAGGGCCCCTGAGCAGTTCTTC. It codes for CASSQVRAPEQFF.

The V and J genes are TRBV5-5 and TRBJ1-1; D remains ambiguous. Germline CDR1 reads SGHKS; CDR2 reads YYEKEE (reference sequence). V shed 2 bases and J shed 3 bases, with 11 bases lying between them. CDR3 length: 14 amino acids. CDR3 in amino acids: CASSLPQTDTEAFF. The CDR3 DNA reads TGTGCCAGCAGCTTACCTCAGACGGACACTGAAGCTTTCTTT.

The rearrangement joins TRBV4-1 to TRBJ1-5, with TRBD1 as a possible D gene (5 bases). The CDR3 contains 16 residues. The ends were cut back, 0 bases at V and 4 bases at J, with 13 bases in the middle. Germline V gene lookup returns CDR1 MGHRA and CDR2 YSYEKL. In DNA form, the CDR3 reads TGCGCCAGCAGCCAAGATCGCCAGGGAAGAAATCAGCCCCAGCATTTT. It specifies CASSQDRQGRNQPQHF.

The V gene is TRBV12-5, the J gene TRBJ2-7, with a weak D call TRBD1 (5 bases). Trimming took 3 bases from V and 0 from J, leaving 18 bases between them. From germline, CDR1 is LGHNT and CDR2 FRNRAP. The CDR3 sequence is 17 residues long. This chain's CDR3 is CASGLAKGVSSSYEQYF. The CDR3 nucleotides read TGTGCTAGTGGTTTAGCAAAAGGGGTGAGTTCCTCCTACGAGCAGTACTTC.

The genes are TRBV9 and TRBJ2-7, with D possibly matching TRBD1 (5 bases). CDR1 and CDR2 (germline): SGDLS, YYNGEE. V was clipped by 0 bases and J by 5 bases, with 15 bases between them. This CDR3 has 15 amino acids. The CDR3: CASSVGGREFDEQYF. CDR3 DNA: TGTGCCAGCAGCGTAGGAGGCAGGGAATTTGACGAGCAGTACTTC.

The rearrangement joins TRBV5-4 to TRBJ2-7, with a weak D call TRBD1 (5 bases). CDR1 SGHNT and CDR2 YYREEE come from the germline V gene (reference sequence). V was pared by 0 bases and J by 0 bases, with 16 bases between. The length of the CDR3 is 17 residues. CDR3 amino acids: CASSLGRGSTGSYEQYF. The CDR3 nucleotides read TGTGCCAGCAGCTTGGGACGTGGGTCAACAGGCTCCTACGAGCAGTACTTC.

The chain uses TRBV28 and TRBJ1-1; D is undetermined. CDR3 length: 13 amino acids. V was shortened by 3 bases and J by 7 bases, with 12 bases between the two germline ends. The germline CDR1 and CDR2 sequences are MDHEN and SYDVKM. For the CDR3, the DNA is TGTGCCAGCAGTTTCCTCAGAGATAATGAAGCTTTCTTT. Translation: CASSFLRDNEAFF.

This rearrangement joins TRBV7-3 to TRBJ2-3, with D possibly being TRBD1 or TRBD2 (5 bases each). V was shortened by 5 bases and J by 0 bases, with 9 bases between the two germline ends. The CDR3 extends over 14 amino acids. The V gene's germline CDR1 is SGHTA and CDR2 FQGTGA. The chain's CDR3 is CASSLGTSTDTQYF. DNA of the CDR3: TGTGCCAGCAGCCTGGGGACGAGCACAGATACGCAGTATTTT.

The V call is TRBV10-3, the J call TRBJ2-2; D is uncertain. This CDR3 is built from 13 residues. Trimming left V 2 bases short and J 3 bases short, with 4 bases between. Looked up from germline, CDR1 is ENHRY and CDR2 is SYGVKD. The CDR3 here is CAISEGHTGELFF. CDR3 coding DNA: TGTGCCATCAGTGAGGGCCACACCGGGGAGCTGTTTTTT.

V is TRBV4-3 and J is TRBJ1-1; D might be TRBD1 (6 bases). Per germline, CDR1 LGHNA and CDR2 YSLEER. There are 14 residues in the CDR3. Trimming took off 1 base at V and 3 bases at J, with 9 bases between the two ends. CDR3 amino acids: CASSQGGGYTEAFF. Written as DNA, the CDR3 is TGCGCCAGCAGCCAAGGGGGGGGCTACACTGAAGCTTTCTTT.

The chain joins TRBV9 to TRBJ2-7; TRBD1 matches at 9 bases. The J segment lost 0 bases and the V segment lost 0 bases, leaving 10 bases of the junction unmatched. The CDR3 has 18 residues. Germline CDR1 reads SGDLS; CDR2 reads YYNGEE. CDR3 loop: CASSVAETGTGISYEQYF. The CDR3 DNA reads TGTGCCAGCAGCGTAGCCGAGACCGGGACAGGGATCTCCTACGAGCAGTACTTC.

V usage is TRBV7-9 and J usage is TRBJ2-7, with no clear D. CDR3 length: 17 residues. V was shortened by 5 bases and J by 3 bases, with 23 bases between the two germline ends. The germline V gene has CDR1 SEHNR and CDR2 FQNEAQ (reference sequence). CDR3 in DNA: TGTGCCAGCAGCCCTACTACGGACCTATTCACCCTCTACGAGCAGTACTTC. Translated: CASSPTTDLFTLYEQYF.